These 6 T cell receptor beta chains originate from one sample sequenced in a study of shared clonotypes between healthy human individuals. Using immunoSEQ multiplex PCR, the repertoire was profiled, and TCRdb retains in-frame clones only, with some absent. The sample lists about 2 million clones, roughly 94% occurring once. Sequences were obtained from naive CD4+ T cells sorted from blood. Subset reported: CD45RA+ positively selected. Receptors were obtained from a man aged 18 to 29 in good health.

The chain has TRBV27 and TRBJ2-5; 7 bases match TRBD2. The CDR3 runs 14 residues. Germline CDR1 and CDR2: MNHEY and SMNVEV (reference sequence). Trimming took 6 bases from V and 13 from J; bases not matched to a gene: 17. The CDR3 is CASSLAGVPSDRYF. In DNA, the CDR3 is TGTGCCAGCAGCTTGGCGGGGGTTCCATCGGATCGGTACTTC.

This clone was counted a single time. V usage is TRBV10-3 and J usage is TRBJ2-7; 7 bases are a match to TRBD2. Germline CDR1 ENHRY, CDR2 SYGVKD. This CDR3 is built from 18 residues. V shed 1 base, J shed 4 bases, and the junction held 16 bases outside the gene matches. The CDR3 reads CAISEFPGGALFVYEQYF. DNA for the CDR3: TGTGCCATCAGTGAGTTTCCGGGGGGAGCCCTTTTCGTGTACGAGCAGTACTTC.

As concerns this clone: The identical CDR3 is also encoded by other nucleotide sequences in the sample. The chain's CDR3 is CAGRDSNTGELFF. The CDR3 region has the DNA TGTGCGGGGAGGGACTCGAACACCGGGGAGCTGTTTTTT. This chain joins TRBV6-1 and TRBJ2-2; 7 bases are a match to TRBD2. Germline lookup yields CDR1 MNHNS and CDR2 SASEGT. The CDR3 has 13 residues.

The genes are TRBV19 and TRBJ2-5; D is tentatively TRBD1 or TRBD2 (5 bases each). The CDR3 is 13 residues long. V shed 5 bases and J shed 7 bases, with 14 bases lying between them. The germline gives CDR1 LNHDA, CDR2 SQIVND (reference sequence). CDR3 sequence: CASSEQAAGTQYF. For the CDR3, the DNA is TGTGCCAGTAGTGAACAGGCCGCGGGGACCCAGTACTTC.

Notes on this clone: Relative to the germline gene, one junction end is altered; a read error may explain this. This chain connects TRBV11-2 to TRBJ1-2; possible D gene TRBD1, 6 bases. CDR1 SGHAT and CDR2 FQNNGV come from the germline V gene. The CDR3 loop spans 14 amino acids. This chain's CDR3 is CASSLVGGTLGPSF. The CDR3, as DNA: TGTGCCAGCAGCTTAGTGGGGGGCACGCTCGGCCCAAGCTTC.

The chain joins TRBV6-5 to TRBJ1-2; weak D call: TRBD1 (5 bases). In germline, CDR1 is MNHEY, CDR2 SVGAGI. Deletions cut 6 bases from V and 1 base from J, with 15 bases between. The CDR3 is made up of 15 amino acids. The CDR3: CASSRVTGLNYGYTF. The CDR3 DNA reads TGTGCCAGCAGCCGAGTTACAGGCCTTAACTATGGCTACACCTTC.